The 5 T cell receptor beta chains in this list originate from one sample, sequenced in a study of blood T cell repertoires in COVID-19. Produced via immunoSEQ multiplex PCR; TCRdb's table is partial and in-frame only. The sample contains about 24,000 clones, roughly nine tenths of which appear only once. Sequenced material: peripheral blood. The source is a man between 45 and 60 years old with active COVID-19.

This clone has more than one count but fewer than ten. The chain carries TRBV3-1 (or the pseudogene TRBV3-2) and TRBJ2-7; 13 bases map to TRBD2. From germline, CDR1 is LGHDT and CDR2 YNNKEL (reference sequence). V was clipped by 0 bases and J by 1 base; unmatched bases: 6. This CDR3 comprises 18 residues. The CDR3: CASSQDGTSGRESYEQYF. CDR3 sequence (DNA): TGTGCCAGCAGCCAAGATGGTACTAGCGGGAGGGAGTCCTACGAGCAGTACTTC.

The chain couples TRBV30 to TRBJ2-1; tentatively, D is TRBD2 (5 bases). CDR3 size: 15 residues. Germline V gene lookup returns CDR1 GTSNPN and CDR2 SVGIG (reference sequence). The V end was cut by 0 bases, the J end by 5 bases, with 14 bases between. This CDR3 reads CAWSVAPGSDNEQFF. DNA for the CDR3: TGTGCCTGGAGTGTAGCACCGGGGTCGGACAATGAGCAGTTCTTC.

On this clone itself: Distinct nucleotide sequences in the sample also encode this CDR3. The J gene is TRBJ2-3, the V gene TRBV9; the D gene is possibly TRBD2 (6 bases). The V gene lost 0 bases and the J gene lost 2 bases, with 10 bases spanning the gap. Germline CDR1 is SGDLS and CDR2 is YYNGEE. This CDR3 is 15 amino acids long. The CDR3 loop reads CASSVGGTYTDTQYF. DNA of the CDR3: TGTGCCAGCAGCGTAGGCGGGACCTACACAGATACGCAGTATTTT.

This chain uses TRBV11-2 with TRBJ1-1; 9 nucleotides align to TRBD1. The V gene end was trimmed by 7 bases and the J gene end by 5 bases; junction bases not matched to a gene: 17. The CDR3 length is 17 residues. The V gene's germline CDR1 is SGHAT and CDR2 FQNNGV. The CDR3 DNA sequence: TGTGCCAGCACCCTACGCCCGGGACAGGGTCGGGATACTGAAGCTTTCTTT. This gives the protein CASTLRPGQGRDTEAFF.

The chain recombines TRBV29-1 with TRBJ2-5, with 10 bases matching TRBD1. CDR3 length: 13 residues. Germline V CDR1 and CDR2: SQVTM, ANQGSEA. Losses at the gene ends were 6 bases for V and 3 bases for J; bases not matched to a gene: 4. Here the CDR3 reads CSVRDRGEETQYF. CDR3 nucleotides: TGCAGCGTCCGGGACAGGGGTGAAGAGACCCAGTACTTC. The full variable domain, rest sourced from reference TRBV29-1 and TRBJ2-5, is SAVISQKPSRDICQRGTSLTIQCQVDSQVTMMFWYRQQPGQSLTLIATANQGSEATYESGFVIDKFPISRPNLTFSTLTVSNMSPEDSSIYLCSVRDRGEETQYFGPGTRLLVL.